This TCR beta chain stems from a study of cytomegalovirus exposure and HLA in healthy donors. At the level of the study: Earlier work reported 110 million or so unique TCR beta sequences from 150 million to 200 million T cells.

Whole-study findings and limits: Previous analysis showed most TCR beta V segments were productive about 87% or about 30% of the time. A later analysis found most CMV-associated TCR beta chains apparently HLA-restricted.

PCR used 60 Vbeta primers and 13 Jbeta primers. Repertoires were generated with immunoSEQ multiplex PCR, while TCRdb's copy carries only in-frame clones and drops some. The sample lists 150,000 to 200,000 clones, roughly 87% occurring once. About this clone itself: Its antigen is unknown.

V was cut by 5 bases and J by 8 bases, with 9 bases left in between. This CDR3 comprises 11 residues. From germline, CDR1 is SEHNR and CDR2 FQNEAQ (reference sequence). The chain has TRBV7-9 and TRBJ1-2; D is unclear. Source material: PBMCs. This sequence was found in a girl under three years old in good health and CMV-seronegative. This CDR3 reads CASSRNRGYTF. CDR3 in DNA: TGTGCCAGCAGCCGCAACCGGGGCTACACCTTC.